This TCR beta chain was captured by sequencing in a study of glioma-infiltrating T cells after dendritic cell vaccination. Study-wide background: Dendritic cells derived from monocytes and pulsed with autologous tumor lysate formed the vaccine.

General study points: Longer survival after dendritic cell vaccination followed higher pretreatment TIL content. Only a small number of patients had complete blood and tumor samples.

Only one count was recorded for this clone. Its matching antigen is unknown. The time point: after dendritic cell vaccination, including at tumor progression/relapse. The ends were cut back, 4 bases at V and 1 base at J, with 14 bases in the middle. The CDR3 spans 15 residues. Germline loops: CDR1 SGHRS, CDR2 YFSETQ. Clones were read by immunoSEQ multiplex PCR, and TCRdb kept only the in-frame ones, dropping some. The profile shows 70,000 to 90,000 clones, 75% to 90% of them singletons. V and J are TRBV5-1 and TRBJ1-1; no firm D call. The source material was blood, sampled after dendritic cell vaccination. The source of this sequence is a human donor with glioblastoma. Here the CDR3 DNA reads TGCGCCAGCAGCCCTGGACTCTTGAAGAACACTGAAGCTTTCTTT. It specifies CASSPGLLKNTEAFF.